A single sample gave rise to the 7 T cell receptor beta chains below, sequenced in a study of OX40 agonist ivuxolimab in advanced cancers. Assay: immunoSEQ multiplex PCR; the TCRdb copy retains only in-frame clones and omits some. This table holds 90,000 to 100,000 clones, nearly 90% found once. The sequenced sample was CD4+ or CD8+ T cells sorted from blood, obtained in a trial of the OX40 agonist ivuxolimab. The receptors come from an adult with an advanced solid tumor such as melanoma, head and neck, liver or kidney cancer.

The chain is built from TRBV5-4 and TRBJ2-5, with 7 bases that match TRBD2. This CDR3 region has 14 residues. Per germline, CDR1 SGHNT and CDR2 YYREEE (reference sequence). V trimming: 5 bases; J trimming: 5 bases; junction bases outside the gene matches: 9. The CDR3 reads CASSPGGGRETQYF. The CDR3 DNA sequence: TGTGCCAGCAGTCCCGGGGGAGGGCGGGAGACCCAGTACTTC.

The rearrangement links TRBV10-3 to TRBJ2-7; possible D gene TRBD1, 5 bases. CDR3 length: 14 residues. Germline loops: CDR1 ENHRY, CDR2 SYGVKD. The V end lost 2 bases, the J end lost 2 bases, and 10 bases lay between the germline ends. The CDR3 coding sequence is TGTGCCATCAGTGAGCGGCAGGGCGCCTACGAGCAGTACTTC. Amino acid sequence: CAISERQGAYEQYF.

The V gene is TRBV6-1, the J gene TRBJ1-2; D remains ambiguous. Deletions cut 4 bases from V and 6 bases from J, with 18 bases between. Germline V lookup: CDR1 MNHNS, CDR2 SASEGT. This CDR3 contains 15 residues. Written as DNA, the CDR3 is TGTGCCAGCAGTGTTGTGGGGTCGCAGAGGAATGGCTACACCTTC. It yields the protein CASSVVGSQRNGYTF.

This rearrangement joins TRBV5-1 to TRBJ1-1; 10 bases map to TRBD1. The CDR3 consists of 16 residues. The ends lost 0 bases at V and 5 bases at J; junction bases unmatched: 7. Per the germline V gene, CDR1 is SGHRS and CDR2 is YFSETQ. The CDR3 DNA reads TGCGCCAGCAGCTTGGGGGGCGGGACAGGGGCAACTGAAGCTTTCTTT. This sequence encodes CASSLGGGTGATEAFF.

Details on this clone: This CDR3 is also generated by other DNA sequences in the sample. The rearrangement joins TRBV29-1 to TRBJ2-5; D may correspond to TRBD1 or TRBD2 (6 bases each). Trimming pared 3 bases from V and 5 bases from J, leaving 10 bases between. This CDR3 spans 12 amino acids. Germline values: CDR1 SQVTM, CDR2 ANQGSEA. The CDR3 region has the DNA TGCAGCGTTGATCGGGGGCTGGAGACCCAGTACTTC. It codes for CSVDRGLETQYF.

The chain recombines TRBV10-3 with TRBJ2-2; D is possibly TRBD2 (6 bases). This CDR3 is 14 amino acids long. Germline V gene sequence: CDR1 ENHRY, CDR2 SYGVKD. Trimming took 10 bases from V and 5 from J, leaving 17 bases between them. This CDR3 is CATAGSSLTGELFF. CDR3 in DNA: TGTGCCACCGCGGGGAGTAGTTTGACCGGGGAGCTGTTTTTT.

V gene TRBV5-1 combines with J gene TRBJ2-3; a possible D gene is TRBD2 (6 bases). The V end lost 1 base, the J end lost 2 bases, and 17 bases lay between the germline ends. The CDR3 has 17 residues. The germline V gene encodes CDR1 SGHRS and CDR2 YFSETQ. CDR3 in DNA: TGCGCCAGCAGCTTGCGCGGGGAACGCCGACTCACAGATACGCAGTATTTT. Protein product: CASSLRGERRLTDTQYF.